This is a list of T cell receptor beta chains from one sample in a study of shared clonotypes between healthy human individuals. Only in-frame clones appear in the TCRdb table, and some are missing; sequencing was by immunoSEQ multiplex PCR. The profile shows under 2,500,000 clones, around 95% of them singletons. Sequencing used naive CD4+ T cells sorted from blood. All receptors come from a man aged 18 to 30 in good health. CDR3s include the opening cysteine and the closing phenylalanine or tryptophan. Fields, in order: V gene, D gene, clone size, J gene, CDR3 protein, CDR3 DNA. D genes are given only for firm matches. Clone size is shown for a subset of rows, as once, few, many or a class of expanded clone.

TRBV5-6	TRBD2	NA	TRBJ2-7	CASSLSGRYFEQYF	TGTGCCAGCAGCCTGAGCGGGAGGTACTTCGAGCAGTACTTC
TRBV11-1	TRBD1	NA	TRBJ1-1	CASSKGQGNTEAFF	TGTGCCAGCAGCAAGGGACAGGGGAACACTGAAGCTTTCTTT
TRBV18	NA	NA	TRBJ2-7	CASSLSGGYYEQYF	TGTGCCAGCTCACTCTCCGGGGGTTACTACGAGCAGTACTTC
TRBV10-2	TRBD2	once	TRBJ2-3	CASSGGLAGSDTQYF	TGCGCCAGCAGTGGGGGACTAGCGGGGTCAGATACGCAGTATTTT
TRBV4-1	NA	NA	TRBJ1-2	CASSQGESYTF	TGCGCCAGCAGCCAAGGAGAGAGCTACACCTTC
TRBV19	NA	few	TRBJ1-2	CASTAWGEGYGYTF	TGTGCCAGTACCGCCTGGGGAGAAGGCTATGGCTACACCTTC
TRBV11-2	TRBD2	NA	TRBJ2-7	CASRPVVGGDYEQYF	TGTGCCAGCAGGCCTGTAGTGGGGGGGGACTACGAGCAGTACTTC
TRBV2	NA	NA	TRBJ2-7	CASSEGTGEQYF	TGTGCCAGCAGTGAAGGGACGGGTGAGCAGTACTTC
TRBV4-3	NA	NA	TRBJ1-4	CASSQDLRAINEKLFF	TGCGCCAGCAGCCAAGATCTAAGGGCCATAAATGAAAAACTGTTTTTT
TRBV14	NA	NA	TRBJ1-4	CASSQLDPKLFF	TGTGCCAGCAGCCAATTAGACCCAAAACTGTTTTTT
TRBV28	TRBD1	NA	TRBJ1-1	CASRRTGGLNTEAFF	TGTGCCAGCAGGAGGACAGGGGGATTGAACACTGAAGCTTTCTTT
TRBV27	NA	once	TRBJ1-1	CASSFGRGTEAFF	TGTGCCAGCAGTTTTGGGCGGGGCACTGAAGCTTTCTTT
TRBV6-5	NA	NA	TRBJ1-2	CASRPDPGQLQISF	TGTGCCAGCAGACCAGATCCAGGACAGCTTCAAATTAGCTTC
TRBV5-1	NA	NA	TRBJ2-3	CASSLGLGTPSTDTQYF	TGCGCCAGCAGCTTGGGACTAGGCACCCCTAGCACAGATACGCAGTATTTT
TRBV18	NA	NA	TRBJ1-2	CASSPPSRNYGYTF	TGTGCCAGCTCACCACCAAGCCGGAACTATGGCTACACCTTC
TRBV7-2	NA	NA	TRBJ2-3	CASSSTWLDTQYF	TGTGCCAGCAGCAGTACTTGGTTAGATACGCAGTATTTT
TRBV28	NA	NA	TRBJ1-6	CASIYTGGLNSPLHF	TGTGCCAGCATCTATACAGGAGGGCTTAATTCACCCCTCCACTTT
TRBV15	NA	NA	TRBJ2-3	CATSRDRVAADTQYF	TGTGCCACCAGCAGAGATAGGGTAGCTGCAGATACGCAGTATTTT
TRBV6-5	NA	NA	TRBJ1-1	CASSYSPQSNTEAFF	TGTGCCAGCAGTTACTCGCCACAGAGTAACACTGAAGCTTTCTTT
TRBV5-1	TRBD1	NA	TRBJ2-7	CASSVDRGPFEQYF	TGCGCCAGCAGCGTCGACAGGGGGCCGTTCGAGCAGTACTTC
TRBV5-1	NA	NA	TRBJ2-7	CASSLVASLGYEQYF	TGCGCCAGCAGCTTGGTAGCCTCACTAGGCTACGAGCAGTACTTC
TRBV30	NA	NA	TRBJ1-1	CAWSLQENTEAFF	TGTGCCTGGAGTCTGCAGGAGAACACTGAAGCTTTCTTT
TRBV6-5	NA	NA	TRBJ2-2	CASSYLGVRTGELFF	TGTGCCAGCAGTTACCTGGGGGTGAGGACCGGGGAGCTGTTTTTT
TRBV28	NA	NA	TRBJ1-5	CASRGQPNQPQHF	TGTGCCAGCCGAGGGCAGCCCAATCAGCCCCAGCATTTT
TRBV2	TRBD1	NA	TRBJ1-5	CASSETRTGGNQPQHF	TGTGCCAGCAGTGAAACGAGGACAGGCGGCAATCAGCCCCAGCATTTT
TRBV4-1	NA	NA	TRBJ1-4	CASSQESGTPAEKLFF	TGCGCCAGCAGCCAGGAAAGCGGGACCCCTGCTGAAAAACTGTTTTTT
TRBV6-1	TRBD2	once	TRBJ2-5	CASSEGTSLETQYF	TGTGCCAGCAGTGAAGGGACTAGCTTGGAGACCCAGTACTTC
TRBV6-6	NA	NA	TRBJ1-1	CASSYSRVDEAFF	TGTGCCAGCAGTTACTCAAGGGTGGATGAAGCTTTCTTT
TRBV9	NA	NA	TRBJ2-7	CASSVDGLSYEQYF	TGTGCCAGCAGCGTAGATGGTCTCTCCTACGAGCAGTACTTC
TRBV5-1	NA	NA	TRBJ1-2	CASSPGRWKDYGYTF	TGCGCCAGCAGCCCGGGACGGTGGAAGGACTATGGCTACACCTTC
TRBV6-1	NA	once	TRBJ1-3	CASSEAGHLSGNTIYF	TGTGCCAGCAGTGAAGCGGGGCACCTCTCTGGAAACACCATATATTTT